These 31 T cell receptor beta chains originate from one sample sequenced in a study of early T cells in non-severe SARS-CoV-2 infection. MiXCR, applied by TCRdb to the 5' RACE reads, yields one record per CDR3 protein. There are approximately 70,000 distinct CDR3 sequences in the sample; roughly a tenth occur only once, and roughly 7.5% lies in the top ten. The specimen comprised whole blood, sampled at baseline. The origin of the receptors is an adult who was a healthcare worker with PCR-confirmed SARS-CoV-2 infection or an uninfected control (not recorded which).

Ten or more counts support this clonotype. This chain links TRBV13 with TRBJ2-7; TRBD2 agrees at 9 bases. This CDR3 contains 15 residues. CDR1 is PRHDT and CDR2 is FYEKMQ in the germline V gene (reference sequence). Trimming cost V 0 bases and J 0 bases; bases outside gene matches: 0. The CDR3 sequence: CASSLGAGGSYEQYF. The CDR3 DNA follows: TGTGCCAGCAGCTTAGGAGCGGGGGGCTCCTACGAGCAGTACTTC. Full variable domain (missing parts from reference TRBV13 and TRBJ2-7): AAGVIQSPRHLIKEKRETATLKCYPIPRHDTVYWYQQGPGQDPQFLISFYEKMQSDKGSIPDRFSAQQFSDYHSELNMSSLELGDSALYFCASSLGAGGSYEQYFGPGTRLTVT.

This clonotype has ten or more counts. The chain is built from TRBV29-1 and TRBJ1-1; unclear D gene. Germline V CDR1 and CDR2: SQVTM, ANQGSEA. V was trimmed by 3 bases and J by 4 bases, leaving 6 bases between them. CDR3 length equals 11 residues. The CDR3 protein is CSVDRGTEAFF. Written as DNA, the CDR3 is TGCAGCGTTGACCGGGGCACTGAAGCTTTCTTT.

The CDR3 region is CASSRDRDTQYF. The DNA for the CDR3 is TGTGCCAGCAGCCGGGATCGGGATACGCAGTATTTT. The chain couples TRBV11-2 to TRBJ2-3; TRBD2 is a possible D gene (5 bases). Per the germline V gene, CDR1 is SGHAT and CDR2 is FQNNGV. V was cut by 5 bases and J by 6 bases, with 9 bases left in between. CDR3 length equals 12 residues.

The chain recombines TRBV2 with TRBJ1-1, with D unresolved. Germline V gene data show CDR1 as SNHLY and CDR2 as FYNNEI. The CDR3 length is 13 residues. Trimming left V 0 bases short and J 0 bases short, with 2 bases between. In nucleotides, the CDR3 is TGTGCCAGCAGTGAAGCCCTGAACACTGAAGCTTTCTTT. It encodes CASSEALNTEAFF.

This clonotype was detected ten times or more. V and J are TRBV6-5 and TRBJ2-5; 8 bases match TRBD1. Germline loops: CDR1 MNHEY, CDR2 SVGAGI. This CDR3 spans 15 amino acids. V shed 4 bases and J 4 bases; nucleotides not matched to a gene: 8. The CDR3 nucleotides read TGTGCCAGCAGTTCTTCAGGGGGCGCGGGAGAGACCCAGTACTTC. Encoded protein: CASSSSGGAGETQYF.

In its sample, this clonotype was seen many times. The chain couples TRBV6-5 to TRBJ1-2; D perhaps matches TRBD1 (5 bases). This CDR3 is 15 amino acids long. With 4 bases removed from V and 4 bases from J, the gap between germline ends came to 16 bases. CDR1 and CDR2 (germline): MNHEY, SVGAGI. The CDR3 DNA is TGTGCCAGCAGTTTACGGGGCGGAGCCTTCTATGGCTACACCTTC. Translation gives CASSLRGGAFYGYTF.

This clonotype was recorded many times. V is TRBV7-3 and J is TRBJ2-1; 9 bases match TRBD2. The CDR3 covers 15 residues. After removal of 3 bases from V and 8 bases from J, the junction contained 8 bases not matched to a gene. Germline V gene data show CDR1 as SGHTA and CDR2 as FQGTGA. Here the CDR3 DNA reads TGTGCCAGCAGCTTTAGGAGCGGGGGGTACGATGAGCAGTTCTTC. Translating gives CASSFRSGGYDEQFF.

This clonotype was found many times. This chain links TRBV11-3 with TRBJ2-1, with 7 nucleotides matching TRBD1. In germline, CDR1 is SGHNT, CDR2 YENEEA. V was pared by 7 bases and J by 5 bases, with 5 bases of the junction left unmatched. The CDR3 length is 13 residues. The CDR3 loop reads CASTRQGNNEQFF. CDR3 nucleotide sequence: TGTGCCAGCACGAGACAGGGCAACAATGAGCAGTTCTTC.

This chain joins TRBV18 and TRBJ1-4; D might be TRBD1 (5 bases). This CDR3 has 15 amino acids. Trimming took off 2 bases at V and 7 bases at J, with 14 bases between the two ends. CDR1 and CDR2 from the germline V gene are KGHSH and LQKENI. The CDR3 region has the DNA TGTGCCAGCTCACCAGAGTTGGGACTGGCTGAAAAACTGTTTTTT. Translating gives CASSPELGLAEKLFF.

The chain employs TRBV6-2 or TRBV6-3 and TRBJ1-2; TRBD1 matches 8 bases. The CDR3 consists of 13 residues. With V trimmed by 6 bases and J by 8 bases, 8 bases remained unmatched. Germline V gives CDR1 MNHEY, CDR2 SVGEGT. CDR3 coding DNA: TGTGCCAGCAGCCTCGGACAGGGAAGGGGCTACACCTTC. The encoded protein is CASSLGQGRGYTF.

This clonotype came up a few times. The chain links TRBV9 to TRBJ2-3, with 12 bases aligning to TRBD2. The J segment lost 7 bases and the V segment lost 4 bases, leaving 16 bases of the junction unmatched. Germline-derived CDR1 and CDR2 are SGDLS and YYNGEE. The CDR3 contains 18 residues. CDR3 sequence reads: CASSSGTSGYSGVNTQYF. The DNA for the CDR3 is TGTGCCAGCAGCTCCGGGACTAGCGGGTATTCGGGTGTGAATACGCAGTATTTT.

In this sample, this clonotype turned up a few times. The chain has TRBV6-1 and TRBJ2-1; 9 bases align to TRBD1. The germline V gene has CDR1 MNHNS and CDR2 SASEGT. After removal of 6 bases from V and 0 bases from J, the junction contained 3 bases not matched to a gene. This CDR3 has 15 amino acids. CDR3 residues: CASREDRGSYNEQFF. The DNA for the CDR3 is TGTGCCAGCAGAGAGGACAGGGGCTCCTACAATGAGCAGTTCTTC.

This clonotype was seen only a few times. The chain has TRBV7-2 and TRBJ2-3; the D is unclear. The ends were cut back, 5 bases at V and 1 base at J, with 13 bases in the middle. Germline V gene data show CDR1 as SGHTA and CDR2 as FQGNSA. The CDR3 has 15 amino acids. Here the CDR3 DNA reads TGTGCCAGCAGCCCCACGGGTCCCCGCACAGATACGCAGTATTTT. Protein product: CASSPTGPRTDTQYF.

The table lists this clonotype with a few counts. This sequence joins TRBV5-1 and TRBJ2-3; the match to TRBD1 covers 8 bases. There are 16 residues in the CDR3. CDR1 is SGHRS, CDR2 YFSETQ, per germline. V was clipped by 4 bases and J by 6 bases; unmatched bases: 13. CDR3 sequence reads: CASSGRAGGSSDTQYF. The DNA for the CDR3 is TGCGCCAGCAGCGGAAGAGCAGGGGGCTCATCCGATACGCAGTATTTT. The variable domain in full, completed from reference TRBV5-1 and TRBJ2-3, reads KAGVTQTPRYLIKTRGQQVTLSCSPISGHRSVSWYQQTPGQGLQFLFEYFSETQRNKGNFPGRFSGRQFSNSRSEMNVSTLELGDSALYLCASSGRAGGSSDTQYFGPGTRLTVL.

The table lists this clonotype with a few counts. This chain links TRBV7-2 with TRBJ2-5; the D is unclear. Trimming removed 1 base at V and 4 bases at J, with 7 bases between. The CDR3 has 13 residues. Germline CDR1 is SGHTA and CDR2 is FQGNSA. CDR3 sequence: CASSLGTVETQYF. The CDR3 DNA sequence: TGTGCCAGCAGCTTAGGTACAGTAGAGACCCAGTACTTC.

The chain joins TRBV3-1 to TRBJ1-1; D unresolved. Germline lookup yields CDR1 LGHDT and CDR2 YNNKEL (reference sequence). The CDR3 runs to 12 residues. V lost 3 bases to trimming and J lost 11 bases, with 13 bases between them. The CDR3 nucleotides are TGTGCCAGCAGCCACGGACGGGAGGAGGCTTTCTTT. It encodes CASSHGREEAFF. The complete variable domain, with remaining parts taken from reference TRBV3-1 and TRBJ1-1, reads DTAVSQTPKYLVTQMGNDKSIKCEQNLGHDTMYWYKQDSKKFLKIMFSYNNKELIINETVPNRFSPKSPDKAHLNLHINSLELGDSAVYFCASSHGREEAFFGQGTRLTVV.

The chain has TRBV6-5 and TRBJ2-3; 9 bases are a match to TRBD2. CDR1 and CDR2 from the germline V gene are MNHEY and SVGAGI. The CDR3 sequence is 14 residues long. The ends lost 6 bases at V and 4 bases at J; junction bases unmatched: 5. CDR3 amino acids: CASSPTSGADTQYF. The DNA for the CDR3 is TGTGCCAGCAGCCCGACTAGCGGCGCAGATACGCAGTATTTT.

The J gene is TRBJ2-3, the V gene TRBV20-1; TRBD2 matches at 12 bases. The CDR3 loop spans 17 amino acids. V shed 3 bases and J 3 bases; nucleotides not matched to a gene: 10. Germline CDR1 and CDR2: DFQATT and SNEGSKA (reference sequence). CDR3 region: CSASPLAGGHRTDTQYF. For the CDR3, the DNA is TGCAGTGCTAGTCCCCTAGCGGGGGGGCATAGGACAGATACGCAGTATTTT.

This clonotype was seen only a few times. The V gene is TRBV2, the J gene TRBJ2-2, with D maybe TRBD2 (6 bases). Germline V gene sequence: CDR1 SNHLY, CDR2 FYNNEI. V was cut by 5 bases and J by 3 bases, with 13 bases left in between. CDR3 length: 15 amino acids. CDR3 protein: CASSRDLPDTGELFF. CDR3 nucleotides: TGTGCCAGCAGTAGGGACTTGCCAGACACCGGGGAGCTGTTTTTT.

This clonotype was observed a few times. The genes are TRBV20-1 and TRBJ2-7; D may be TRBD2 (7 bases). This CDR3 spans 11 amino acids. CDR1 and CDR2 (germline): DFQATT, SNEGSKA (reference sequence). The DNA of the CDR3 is TGCCAAATCGGGGGGCCCTACGAGCAGTACTTC. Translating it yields CQIGGPYEQYF.

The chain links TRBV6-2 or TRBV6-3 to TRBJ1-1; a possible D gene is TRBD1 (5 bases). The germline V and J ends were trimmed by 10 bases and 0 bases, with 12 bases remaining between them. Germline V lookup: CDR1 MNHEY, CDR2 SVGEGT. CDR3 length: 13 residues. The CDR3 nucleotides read TGTGCCATGCAATCGGGGCTGAACACTGAAGCTTTCTTT. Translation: CAMQSGLNTEAFF.

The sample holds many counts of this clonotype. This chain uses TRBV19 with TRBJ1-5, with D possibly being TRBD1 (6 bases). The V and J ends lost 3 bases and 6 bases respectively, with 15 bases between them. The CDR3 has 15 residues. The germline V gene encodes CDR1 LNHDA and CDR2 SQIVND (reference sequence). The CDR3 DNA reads TGTGCCAGTAGTATTAGTGCCAGGGGTGGTCAGCCCCAGCATTTT. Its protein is CASSISARGGQPQHF.

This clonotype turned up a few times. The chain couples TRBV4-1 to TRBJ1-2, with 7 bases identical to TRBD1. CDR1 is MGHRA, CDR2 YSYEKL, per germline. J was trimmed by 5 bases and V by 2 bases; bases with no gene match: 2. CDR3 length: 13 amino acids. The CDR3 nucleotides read TGCGCCAGCAGCCAAACAGGGGAGTATGGCTACACCTTC. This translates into CASSQTGEYGYTF.

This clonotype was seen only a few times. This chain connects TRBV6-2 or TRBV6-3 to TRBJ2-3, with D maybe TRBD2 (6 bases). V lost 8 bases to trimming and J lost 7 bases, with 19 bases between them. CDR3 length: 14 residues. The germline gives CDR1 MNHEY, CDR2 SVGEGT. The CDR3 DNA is TGTGCCAGCTTAAGCGGGTCCCCCCCCAATACGCAGTATTTT. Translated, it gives CASLSGSPPNTQYF.

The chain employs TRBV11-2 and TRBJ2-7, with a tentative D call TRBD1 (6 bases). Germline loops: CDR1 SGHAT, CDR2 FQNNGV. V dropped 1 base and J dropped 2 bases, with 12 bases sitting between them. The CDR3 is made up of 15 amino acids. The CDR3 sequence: CASSLGAGVTYEQYF. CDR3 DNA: TGTGCCAGCAGCTTAGGTGCAGGGGTGACCTACGAGCAGTACTTC.

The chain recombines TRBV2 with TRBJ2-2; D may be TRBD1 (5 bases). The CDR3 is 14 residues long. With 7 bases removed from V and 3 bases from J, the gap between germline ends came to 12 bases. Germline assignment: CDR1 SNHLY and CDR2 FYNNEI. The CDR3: CASTRWGDTGELFF. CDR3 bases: TGTGCCAGCACCCGGTGGGGCGACACCGGGGAGCTGTTTTTT. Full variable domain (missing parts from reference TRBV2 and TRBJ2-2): EPEVTQTPSHQVTQMGQEVILRCVPISNHLYFYWYRQILGQKVEFLVSFYNNEISEKSEIFDDQFSVERPDGSNFTLKIRSTKLEDSAMYFCASTRWGDTGELFFGEGSRLTVL.

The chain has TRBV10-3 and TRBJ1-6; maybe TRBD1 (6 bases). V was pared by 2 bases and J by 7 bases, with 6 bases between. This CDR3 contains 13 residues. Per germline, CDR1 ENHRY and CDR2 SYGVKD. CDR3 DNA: TGTGCCATCAGTGAGCAGGGGAATTCACCCCTCCACTTT. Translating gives CAISEQGNSPLHF.

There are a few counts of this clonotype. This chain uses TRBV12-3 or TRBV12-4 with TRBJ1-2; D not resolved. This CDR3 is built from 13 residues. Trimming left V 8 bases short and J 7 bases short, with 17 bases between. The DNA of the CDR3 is TGTGCCAGCGGCGAAGGACCGTTGGTTGGCTACACCTTC. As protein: CASGEGPLVGYTF.

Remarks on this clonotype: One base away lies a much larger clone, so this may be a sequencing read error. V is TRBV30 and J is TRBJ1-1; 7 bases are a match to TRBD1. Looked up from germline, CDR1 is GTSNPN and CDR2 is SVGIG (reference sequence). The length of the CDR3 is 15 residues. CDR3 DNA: TGTGCCCGGAGGGGCAGGGGGGGCCTGAACACTGAAGCTTTCTTT. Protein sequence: CARRGRGGLNTEAFF.

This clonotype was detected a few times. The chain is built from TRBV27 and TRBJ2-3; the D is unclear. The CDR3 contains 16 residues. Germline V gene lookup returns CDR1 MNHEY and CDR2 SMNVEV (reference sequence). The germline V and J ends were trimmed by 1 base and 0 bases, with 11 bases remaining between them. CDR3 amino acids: CASSLFGRPSTDTQYF. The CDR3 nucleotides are TGTGCCAGCAGTTTATTCGGGCGCCCTAGCACAGATACGCAGTATTTT.

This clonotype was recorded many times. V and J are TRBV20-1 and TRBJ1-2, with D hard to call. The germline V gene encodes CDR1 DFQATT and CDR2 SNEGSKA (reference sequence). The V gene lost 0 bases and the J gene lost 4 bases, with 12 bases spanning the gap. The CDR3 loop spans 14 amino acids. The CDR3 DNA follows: TGCAGTGCTAGAGAAGGTTCTGACCTCTATGGCTACACCTTC. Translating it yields CSAREGSDLYGYTF.